Sequencing of this T cell receptor (beta chain) was carried out in a study of Graves' ophthalmopathy and Graves' hyperthyroidism. Certain patients, namely those with other autoimmune diseases, uncontrolled infections, pregnancy or lactation, were excluded. The evidence that diagnosis relied on was clinical symptoms, serum thyroxine, TRAb, thyroid ultrasound and orbital computed tomography. Transcripts of RNA were the source for amplifying TCR beta CDR3 regions. Scientists carried out first-round RT-PCR using HTBI primers and then a second-round multiplex PCR. TCRdb processed the multiplex PCR reads anew with MiXCR; each CDR3 protein has one entry. This sample has over a million distinct CDR3 sequences, with about two fifths found just once. This clonotype was detected a few times. Its specificity is not known. One base away lies a much larger clone, so this may be a sequencing read error. Findings and limits, study-wide: It was with about 71% sensitivity and about 72% specificity that the model predicted ophthalmopathy progression.

Germline V gene sequence: CDR1 ENHRY, CDR2 SYGVKD. This CDR3 contains 12 residues. The ends were cut back, 4 bases at V and 8 bases at J, with 11 bases in the middle. The chain carries TRBV10-3 and TRBJ1-1; no definite D call. The sequencing input was peripheral blood or thyroid tissue (not recorded which). The sequence was collected from an adult man with Graves' hyperthyroidism. The CDR3 is CAISGGMLEAFF. Here the CDR3 DNA reads TGTGCCATCAGTGGAGGAATGCTAGAAGCTTTCTTT.